The 5 T cell receptor beta chains presented below share a single source sample, sequenced in a study of regulatory T cells in long-lasting Graves disease. CDR3 regions were amplified by Arm-PCR using iRepertoire HTBI primers to build TCR beta libraries. MiXCR, run by TCRdb on the multiplex PCR reads, gives a single entry per CDR3 protein. Seen here are under 700,000 distinct CDR3 sequences, about 16% observed once, and the top ten hold around 25%. The sample's time point: newly diagnosed GD, antithyroid drugs for less than 3 months. Isolated PBMC RNA provided the starting material for the TCR library. These data also featured in a second study, about T cells in Graves' hyperthyroidism and ophthalmopathy.

This specimen was peripheral blood mononuclear cells (PBMCs), taken at new diagnosis, from a patient treated with antithyroid drugs. Receptor source: a woman aged 40 to 65 with Graves disease.

Many counts were recorded for this clonotype. The chain has TRBV6-1 and TRBJ1-1; possible D gene TRBD1, 6 bases. The V and J ends lost 5 bases and 2 bases respectively, with 15 bases between them. Germline V CDR1 and CDR2: MNHNS, SASEGT. The CDR3 is 15 amino acids. The CDR3 DNA is TGTGCCAGCAGTATTCAAGGACAGCCAAACACTGAAGCTTTCTTT. The encoded protein is CASSIQGQPNTEAFF.

Ten or more counts support this clonotype. The V gene is TRBV18, the J gene TRBJ1-5, with D uncertain. This CDR3 region has 16 residues. Deletions cut 4 bases from V and 3 bases from J, with 16 bases between. Germline CDR1 KGHSH, CDR2 LQKENI. Written as DNA, the CDR3 is TGTGCCAGCTCACGATCGTCGGCAGGAGACAATCAGCCCCAGCATTTT. Translating gives CASSRSSAGDNQPQHF.

J is TRBJ1-3 and V is TRBV6-2 or TRBV6-3; D remains unclear. Trimming left V 0 bases short and J 4 bases short, with 7 bases between. The CDR3 is 14 amino acids. The V gene's germline CDR1 is MNHEY and CDR2 SVGEGT. CDR3 in amino acids: CASSYSRSGNTIYF. The CDR3 nucleotides read TGTGCCAGCAGTTACTCGAGGTCCGGAAACACCATATATTTT.

This clonotype was recorded only once. The CDR3 here is CASSSTISRGPLHF. The CDR3 DNA is TGTGCCAGCAGCTCTACGATCTCCAGGGGTCCCCTCCACTTT. The chain carries TRBV7-9 and TRBJ1-6; D perhaps matches TRBD1 (6 bases). This CDR3 has 14 amino acids. V shed 4 bases and J shed 13 bases, with 17 bases lying between them. The germline V gene encodes CDR1 SEHNR and CDR2 FQNEAQ (reference sequence).

This clonotype came up many times. The V gene is TRBV20-1, the J gene TRBJ2-5; TRBD2 matches 11 bases. Germline-derived CDR1 and CDR2 are DFQATT and SNEGSKA (reference sequence). The trim removed 4 bases at V and 2 bases at J, leaving 6 bases unmatched. This CDR3 comprises 15 residues. CDR3 nucleotide sequence: TGCAGTGCTATTAGCGGGGGGGGGCGGCAAGAGACCCAGTACTTC. Amino acid sequence: CSAISGGGRQETQYF.